This note documents a single T cell receptor (beta chain) sequence. One Seattle source followed patients from active infection through their disease course. Trimming pared 0 bases from V and 1 base from J, leaving 10 bases between. The CDR3 length is 16 residues. Germline loops: CDR1 SNHLY, CDR2 FYNNEI. This sample is part of a study of blood T cell repertoires in COVID-19. Study-level information: COVID-19 samples from acute and convalescent phases originated in the United States, Italy and Spain. The analysed material was cDNA or gDNA that came from T cells, B-cell-depleted T cells, or PBMCs.

In the source study's methods: By means of reference gene primer amplification, nucleated cell counts were estimated. Only in-frame clones appear in the TCRdb table, and some are missing; sequencing was by immunoSEQ multiplex PCR. The V and J calls and clone size are taken from that table; D and trimming were inferred from the DNA. Among about 240,000 clones listed, 85% were seen once. Sequences were obtained from peripheral blood. The sequence came from a man in his fifties or sixties with COVID-19, enrolled during active disease. This rearrangement joins TRBV2 to TRBJ2-4; the D gene is possibly TRBD1 (5 bases). Here the CDR3 DNA reads TGTGCCAGCAGTGAAGCGCTTGGGGCTGCCAAAAACATTCAGTACTTC. Translating gives CASSEALGAAKNIQYF.